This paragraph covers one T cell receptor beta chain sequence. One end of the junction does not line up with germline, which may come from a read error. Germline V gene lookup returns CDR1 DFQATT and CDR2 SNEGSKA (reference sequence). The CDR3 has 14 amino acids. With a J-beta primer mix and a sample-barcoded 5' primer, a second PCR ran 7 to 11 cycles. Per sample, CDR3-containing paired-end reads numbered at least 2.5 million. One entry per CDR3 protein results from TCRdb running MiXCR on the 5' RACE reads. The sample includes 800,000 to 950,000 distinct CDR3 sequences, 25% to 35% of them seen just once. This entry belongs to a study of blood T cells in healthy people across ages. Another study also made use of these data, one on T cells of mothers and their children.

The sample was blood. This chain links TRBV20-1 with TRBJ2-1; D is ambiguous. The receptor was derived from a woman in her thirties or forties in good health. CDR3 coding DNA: TGCAGTGCTCTACACCCGAGCTCCTACAATGAGCGGTTCTTC. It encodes CSALHPSSYNERFF.